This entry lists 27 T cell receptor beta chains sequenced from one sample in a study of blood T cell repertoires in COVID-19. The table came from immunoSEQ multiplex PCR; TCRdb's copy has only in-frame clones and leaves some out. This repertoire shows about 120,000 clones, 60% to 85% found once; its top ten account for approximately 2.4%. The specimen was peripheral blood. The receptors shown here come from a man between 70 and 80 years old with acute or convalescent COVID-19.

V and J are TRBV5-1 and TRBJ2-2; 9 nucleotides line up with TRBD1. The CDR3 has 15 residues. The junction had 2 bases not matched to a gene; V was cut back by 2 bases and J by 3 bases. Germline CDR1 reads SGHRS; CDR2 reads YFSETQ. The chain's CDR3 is CASSLQGADTGELFF. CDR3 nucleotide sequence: TGCGCCAGCAGCTTACAGGGGGCGGACACCGGGGAGCTGTTTTTT.

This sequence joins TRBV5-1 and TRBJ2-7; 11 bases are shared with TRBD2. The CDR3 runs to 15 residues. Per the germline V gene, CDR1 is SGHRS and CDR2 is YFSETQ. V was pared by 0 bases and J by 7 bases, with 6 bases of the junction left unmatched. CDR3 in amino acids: CASSLELAGATEQYF. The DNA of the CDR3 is TGCGCCAGCAGCTTGGAACTAGCGGGGGCCACTGAGCAGTACTTC.

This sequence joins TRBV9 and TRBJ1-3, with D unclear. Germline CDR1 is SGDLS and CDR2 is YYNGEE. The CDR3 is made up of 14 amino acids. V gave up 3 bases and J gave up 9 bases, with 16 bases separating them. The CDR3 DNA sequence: TGTGCCAGCAGCGAAAAGACCAGTGGCGGCACCATATATTTT. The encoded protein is CASSEKTSGGTIYF. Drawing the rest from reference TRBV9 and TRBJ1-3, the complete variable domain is DSGVTQTPKHLITATGQRVTLRCSPRSGDLSVYWYQQSLDQGLQFLIQYYNGEERAKGNILERFSAQQFPDLHSELNLSSLELGDSALYFCASSEKTSGGTIYFGEGSWLTVV.

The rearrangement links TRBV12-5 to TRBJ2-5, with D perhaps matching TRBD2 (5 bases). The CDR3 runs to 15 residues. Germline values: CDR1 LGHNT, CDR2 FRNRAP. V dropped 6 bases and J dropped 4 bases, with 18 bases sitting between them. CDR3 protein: CASGKPLGRAETQYF. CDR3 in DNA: TGTGCTAGTGGGAAACCGCTAGGGCGGGCAGAGACCCAGTACTTC.

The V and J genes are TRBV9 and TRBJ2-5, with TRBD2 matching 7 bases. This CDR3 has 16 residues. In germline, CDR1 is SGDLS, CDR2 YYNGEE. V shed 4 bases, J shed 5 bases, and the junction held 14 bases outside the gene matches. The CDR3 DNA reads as TGTGCCAGCAGCCCCACGCCGGGAGGTCCTTGGGAGACCCAGTACTTC. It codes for CASSPTPGGPWETQYF. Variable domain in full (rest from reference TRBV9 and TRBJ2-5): DSGVTQTPKHLITATGQRVTLRCSPRSGDLSVYWYQQSLDQGLQFLIQYYNGEERAKGNILERFSAQQFPDLHSELNLSSLELGDSALYFCASSPTPGGPWETQYFGPGTRLLVL.

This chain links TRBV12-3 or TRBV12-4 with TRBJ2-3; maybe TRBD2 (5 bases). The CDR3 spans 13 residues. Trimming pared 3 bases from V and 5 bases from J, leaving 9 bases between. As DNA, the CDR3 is TGTGCCAGCAGTTTTGAGGGTGGAGATACGCAGTATTTT. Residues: CASSFEGGDTQYF.

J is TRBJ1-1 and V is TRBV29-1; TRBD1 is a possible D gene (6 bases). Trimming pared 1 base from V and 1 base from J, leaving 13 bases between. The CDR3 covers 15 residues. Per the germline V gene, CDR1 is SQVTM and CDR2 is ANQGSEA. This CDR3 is CSVEANGQTNTEAFF. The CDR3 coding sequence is TGCAGCGTTGAAGCCAATGGACAGACGAACACTGAAGCTTTCTTT.

The CDR3 loop reads CASSGMTSGLDEQFF. In DNA, the CDR3 is TGTGCCAGTAGTGGGATGACTAGCGGGCTGGATGAGCAGTTCTTC. The J gene is TRBJ2-1, the V gene TRBV19, with 10 bases matching TRBD2. CDR1 is LNHDA and CDR2 is SQIVND in the germline V gene (reference sequence). After removal of 5 bases from V and 8 bases from J, the junction contained 9 bases not matched to a gene. CDR3 size: 15 residues.

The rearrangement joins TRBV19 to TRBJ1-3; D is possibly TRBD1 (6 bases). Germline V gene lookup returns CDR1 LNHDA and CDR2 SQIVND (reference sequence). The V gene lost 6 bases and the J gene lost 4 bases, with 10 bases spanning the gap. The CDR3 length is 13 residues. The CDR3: CASSKDRGNTIYF. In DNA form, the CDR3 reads TGTGCCAGTAGCAAAGACAGGGGAAACACCATATATTTT.

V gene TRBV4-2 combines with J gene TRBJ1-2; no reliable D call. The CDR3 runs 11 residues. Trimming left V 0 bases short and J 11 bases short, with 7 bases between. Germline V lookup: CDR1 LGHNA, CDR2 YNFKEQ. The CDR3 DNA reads TGTGCCAGCAGCCAAGAAGCGTGGTACACCTTC. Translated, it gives CASSQEAWYTF.

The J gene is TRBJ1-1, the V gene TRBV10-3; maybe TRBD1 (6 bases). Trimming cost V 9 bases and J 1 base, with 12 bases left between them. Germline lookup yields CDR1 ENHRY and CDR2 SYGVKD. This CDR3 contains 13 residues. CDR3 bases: TGTGCCATACGGGAACAGGGGAACACTGAAGCTTTCTTT. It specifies CAIREQGNTEAFF.

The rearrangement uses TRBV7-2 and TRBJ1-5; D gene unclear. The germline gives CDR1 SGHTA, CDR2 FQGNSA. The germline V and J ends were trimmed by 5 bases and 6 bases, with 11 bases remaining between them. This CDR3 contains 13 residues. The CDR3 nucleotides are TGTGCCAGCAGCCTAAACCCAATTCAGCCCCAGCATTTT. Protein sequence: CASSLNPIQPQHF.

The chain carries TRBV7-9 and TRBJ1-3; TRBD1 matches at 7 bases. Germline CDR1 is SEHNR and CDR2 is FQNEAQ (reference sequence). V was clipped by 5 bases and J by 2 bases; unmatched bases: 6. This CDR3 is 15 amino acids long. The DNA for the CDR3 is TGTGCCAGCAGCCCGAGGACAGGAGCTGGAAACACCATATATTTT. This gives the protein CASSPRTGAGNTIYF. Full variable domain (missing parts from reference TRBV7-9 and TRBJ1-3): DTGVSQNPRHKITKRGQNVTFRCDPISEHNRLYWYRQTLGQGPEFLTYFQNEAQLEKSRLLSDRFSAERPKGSFSTLEIQRTEQGDSAMYLCASSPRTGAGNTIYFGEGSWLTVV.

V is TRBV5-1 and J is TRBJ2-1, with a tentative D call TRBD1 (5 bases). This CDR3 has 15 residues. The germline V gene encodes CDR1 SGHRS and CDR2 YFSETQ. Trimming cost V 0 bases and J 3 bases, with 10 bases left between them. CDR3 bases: TGCGCCAGCAGCTTGGTTCAGGGATACTACAATGAGCAGTTCTTC. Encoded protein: CASSLVQGYYNEQFF.

CDR3 nucleotides: TGTGCCAGCTCACCTACCGGGACAGTCCTCATGGGGCATGGCTACACCTTC. Its protein is CASSPTGTVLMGHGYTF. This sequence joins TRBV18 and TRBJ1-2; 7 bases are a match to TRBD1. The V and J ends lost 3 bases and 6 bases, in that order; junction bases with no gene match: 16. Germline lookup yields CDR1 KGHSH and CDR2 LQKENI. The CDR3 consists of 17 residues.

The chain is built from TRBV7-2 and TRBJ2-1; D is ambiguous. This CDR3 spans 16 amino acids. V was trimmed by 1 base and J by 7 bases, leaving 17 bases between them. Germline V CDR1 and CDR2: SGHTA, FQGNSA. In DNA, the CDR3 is TGTGCCAGCAGCTTAGGGGTGCAGCCCGCGGAAAATGAGCAGTTCTTC. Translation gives CASSLGVQPAENEQFF.

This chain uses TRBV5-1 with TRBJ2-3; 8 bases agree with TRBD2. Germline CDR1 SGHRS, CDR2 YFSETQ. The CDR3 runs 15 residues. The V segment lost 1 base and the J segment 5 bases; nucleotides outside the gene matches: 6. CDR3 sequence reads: CASSLRGGAVDTQYF. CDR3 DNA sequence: TGCGCCAGCAGCTTGCGGGGGGGGGCCGTAGATACGCAGTATTTT.

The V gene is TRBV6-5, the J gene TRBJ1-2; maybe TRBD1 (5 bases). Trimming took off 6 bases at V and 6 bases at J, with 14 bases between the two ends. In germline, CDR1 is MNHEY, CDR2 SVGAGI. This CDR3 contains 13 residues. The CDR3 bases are TGTGCCAGCAGCCCGAGCGGGGACCATGGCTACACCTTC. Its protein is CASSPSGDHGYTF.

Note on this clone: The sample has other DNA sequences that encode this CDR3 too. The CDR3 DNA follows: TGTGCCAGCTCACTACAGGGGAACTATGGCTACACCTTC. Amino acid sequence: CASSLQGNYGYTF. This chain connects TRBV18 to TRBJ1-2; TRBD1 aligns across 7 bases. The ends lost 4 bases at V and 2 bases at J; junction bases unmatched: 1. Germline lookup yields CDR1 KGHSH and CDR2 LQKENI. This CDR3 contains 13 residues.

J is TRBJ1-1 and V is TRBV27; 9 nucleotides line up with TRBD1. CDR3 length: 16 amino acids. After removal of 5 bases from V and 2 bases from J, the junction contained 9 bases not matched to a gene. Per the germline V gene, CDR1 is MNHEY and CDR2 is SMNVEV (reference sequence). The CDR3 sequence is CASSLRTGAINTEAFF. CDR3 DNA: TGTGCCAGCAGTCTCAGGACAGGGGCTATCAACACTGAAGCTTTCTTT.

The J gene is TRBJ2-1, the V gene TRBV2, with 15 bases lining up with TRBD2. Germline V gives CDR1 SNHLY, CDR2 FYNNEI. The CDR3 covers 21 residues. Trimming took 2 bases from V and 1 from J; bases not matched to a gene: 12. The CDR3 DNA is TGTGCCAGCAGTGAACCTCGGACTAGCGGGGGGGCGAGTGGGTCCTACAATGAGCAGTTCTTC. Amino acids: CASSEPRTSGGASGSYNEQFF. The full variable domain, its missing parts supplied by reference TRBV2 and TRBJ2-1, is EPEVTQTPSHQVTQMGQEVILRCVPISNHLYFYWYRQILGQKVEFLVSFYNNEISEKSEIFDDQFSVERPDGSNFTLKIRSTKLEDSAMYFCASSEPRTSGGASGSYNEQFFGPGTRLTVL.

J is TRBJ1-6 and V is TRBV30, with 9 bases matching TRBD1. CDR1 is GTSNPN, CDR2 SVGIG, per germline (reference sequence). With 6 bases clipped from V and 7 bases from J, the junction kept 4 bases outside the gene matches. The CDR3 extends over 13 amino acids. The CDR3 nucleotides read TGTGCCTGTAGACAGGGGGAGAATTCACCCCTCCACTTT. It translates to CACRQGENSPLHF.

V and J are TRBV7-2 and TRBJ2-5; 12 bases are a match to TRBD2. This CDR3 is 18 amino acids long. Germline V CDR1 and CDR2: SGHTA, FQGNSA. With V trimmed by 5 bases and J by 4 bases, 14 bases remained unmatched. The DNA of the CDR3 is TGTGCCAGCAGCGACCGTCTACTAGCGGGGGGATTAGGAGAGACCCAGTACTTC. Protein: CASSDRLLAGGLGETQYF.

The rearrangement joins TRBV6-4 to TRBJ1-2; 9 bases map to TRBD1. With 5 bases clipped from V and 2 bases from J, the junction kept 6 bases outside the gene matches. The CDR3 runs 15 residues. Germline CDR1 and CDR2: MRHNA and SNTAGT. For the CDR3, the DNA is TGTGCCAGCAGTCCGGGGGGACAGGGAAACTATGGCTACACCTTC. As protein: CASSPGGQGNYGYTF.

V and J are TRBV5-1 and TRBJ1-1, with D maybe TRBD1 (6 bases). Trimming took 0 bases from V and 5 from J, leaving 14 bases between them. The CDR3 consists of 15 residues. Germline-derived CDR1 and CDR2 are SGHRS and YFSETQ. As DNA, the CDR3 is TGCGCCAGCAGCTTGGTTGGGGGGGCTGGGACTGAAGCTTTCTTT. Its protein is CASSLVGGAGTEAFF.

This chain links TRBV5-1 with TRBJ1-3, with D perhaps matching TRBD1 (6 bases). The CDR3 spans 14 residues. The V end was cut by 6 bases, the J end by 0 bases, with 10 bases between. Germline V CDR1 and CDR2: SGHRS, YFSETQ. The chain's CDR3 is CASKDSTSGNTIYF. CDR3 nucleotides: TGCGCCAGCAAGGACAGCACCTCTGGAAACACCATATATTTT. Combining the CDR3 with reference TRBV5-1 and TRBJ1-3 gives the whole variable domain KAGVTQTPRYLIKTRGQQVTLSCSPISGHRSVSWYQQTPGQGLQFLFEYFSETQRNKGNFPGRFSGRQFSNSRSEMNVSTLELGDSALYLCASKDSTSGNTIYFGEGSWLTVV.

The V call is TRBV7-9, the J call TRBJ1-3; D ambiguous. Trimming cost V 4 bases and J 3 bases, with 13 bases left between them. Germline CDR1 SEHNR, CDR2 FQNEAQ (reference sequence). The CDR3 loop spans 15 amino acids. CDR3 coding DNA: TGTGCCAGCAGCTCCAGGTTGAACCTTGGAAACACCATATATTTT. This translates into CASSSRLNLGNTIYF.